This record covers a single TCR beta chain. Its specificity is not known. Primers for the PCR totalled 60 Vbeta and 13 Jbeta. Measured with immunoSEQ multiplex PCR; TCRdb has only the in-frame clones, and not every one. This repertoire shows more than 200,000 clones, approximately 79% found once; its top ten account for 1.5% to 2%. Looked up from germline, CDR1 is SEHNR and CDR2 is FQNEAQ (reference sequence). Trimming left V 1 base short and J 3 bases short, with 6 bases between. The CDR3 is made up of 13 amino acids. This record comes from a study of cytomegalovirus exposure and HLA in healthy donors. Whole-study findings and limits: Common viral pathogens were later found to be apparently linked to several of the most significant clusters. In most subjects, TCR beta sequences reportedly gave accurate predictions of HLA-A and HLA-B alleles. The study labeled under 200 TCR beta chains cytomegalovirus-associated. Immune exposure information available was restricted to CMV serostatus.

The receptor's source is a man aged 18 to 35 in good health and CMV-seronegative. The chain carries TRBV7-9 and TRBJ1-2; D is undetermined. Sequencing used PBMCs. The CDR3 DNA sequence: TGTGCCAGCAGCTTAGGGGCCTACTATGGCTACACCTTC. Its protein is CASSLGAYYGYTF.